This TCR beta chain appears in the sequencing data of a study of identical twins. TCRdb reprocessed the 5' RACE reads with MiXCR, giving one entry per CDR3 protein. The repertoire holds 400,000 to 550,000 distinct CDR3 sequences, with roughly an eighth as singletons. Overall study results and limits: The authors noted that invariant MAIT and iNKT cells could partly confound zero-insertion analyses. Twin sharing of out-of-frame TCR alpha was underestimated by models in monozygotic pairs.

The CDR3 has 17 amino acids. V shed 2 bases and J 6 bases; nucleotides not matched to a gene: 11. The germline V gene encodes CDR1 LGHNA and CDR2 YSLEER. This clonotype was picked up many times. Antigen: not known. This sample also belongs to another study, concerning yellow fever vaccine responses in identical twins.

V usage is TRBV4-3 and J usage is TRBJ2-2, with 8 bases identical to TRBD2. Sequencing was carried out using CD4+ T cells sorted from blood. This TCR was sampled from a woman aged 18 to 35 in good health. The DNA of the CDR3 is TGCGCCAGCAGCCAAAGATTAGCGGGACGTAGAGCCGGGGAGCTGTTTTTT. Protein product: CASSQRLAGRRAGELFF.